This TCR beta chain emerged from a study of blood T cells in healthy people across ages. Points from the study as a whole: Unknown donor CMV status possibly confounded expanded clonotype changes.

Through a sample-barcoded 5' primer and a J-beta primer mix, a second PCR was run for roughly 6 to 11 cycles. TCRdb used MiXCR to reprocess the 5' RACE reads, holding one entry per CDR3 protein. Found here are 850,000 to 1,000,000 distinct CDR3 sequences, roughly 50% of them singletons; the top ten hold 20% to 25%. Details on this clonotype: What it binds is not known.

Germline CDR1 is KGHSH and CDR2 is LQKENI. CDR3 size: 15 residues. Trimming took 4 bases from V and 1 from J; bases not matched to a gene: 4. Material for sequencing was blood. The source is an older woman in good health. V and J are TRBV18 and TRBJ2-4; 7 bases align to TRBD1. The CDR3 sequence: CASSLPTGAKNIQYF. Written as DNA, the CDR3 is TGTGCCAGCTCACTCCCGACAGGGGCCAAAAACATTCAGTACTTC.